This TCR beta chain was recorded in a study of patients and donors after allogeneic stem cell transplantation (dated by TCRdb to the early 2020s). For this clonotype: Its antigen is not yet known. Base qualities are not at hand, and no much larger clone is one base apart.

From the cysteine up to the phenylalanine, the CDR3 has a length of 15 residues. This entry keeps only the CDR3 DNA: 45 bases, framed from base 1. Here V drops 2 bases and J drops 6 bases, and the junction holds 9 bases not matched to any gene. CDR1 is given as MNHEY and CDR2 as SMNVEV, both from the germline V gene (reference sequence). The library relied on RT-PCR. Sequencing was carried out with a NextSeq 550. The raw public data were reprocessed by TCRdb itself: fastp quality trimming at Q25, MiXCR clonotype calling, in-frame beta chains only. Entries that share a CDR3 protein sequence are merged under the most common genes and DNA. For this sample the table gives about 57,000 distinct CDR3 sequences, of which about an eighth were detected only once. Of the sample, approximately 32% falls within the top ten clones.

This sequence was found in a human donor who was either an allogeneic HSCT recipient or a stem cell or donor lymphocyte infusion donor (not recorded which). It is not recorded whose cells these are; they may come from a transplant donor. Source material: blood, either unsorted or a sorted T cell fraction (not recorded which). This sequence uses TRBV27 and TRBJ2-7; 8 bases in between match TRBD2. The nucleotides read TGTGCCAGCAGTTTAGGGGCTAGCGGGTTTGGCGAGCAGTACTTC. Its protein reads: CASSLGASGFGEQYF.